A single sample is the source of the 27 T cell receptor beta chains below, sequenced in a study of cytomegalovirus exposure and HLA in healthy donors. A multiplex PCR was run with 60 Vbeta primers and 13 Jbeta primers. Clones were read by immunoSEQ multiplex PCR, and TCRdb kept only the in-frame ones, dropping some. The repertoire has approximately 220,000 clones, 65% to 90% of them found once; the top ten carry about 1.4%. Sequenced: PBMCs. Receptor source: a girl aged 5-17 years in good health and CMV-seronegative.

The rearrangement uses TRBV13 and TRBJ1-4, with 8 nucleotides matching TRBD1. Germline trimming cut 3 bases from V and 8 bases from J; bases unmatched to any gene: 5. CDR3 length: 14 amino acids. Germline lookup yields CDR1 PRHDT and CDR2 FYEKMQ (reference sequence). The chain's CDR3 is CASSFTTGEEKLFF. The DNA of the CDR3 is TGTGCCAGCAGCTTCACGACAGGGGAGGAAAAACTGTTTTTT.

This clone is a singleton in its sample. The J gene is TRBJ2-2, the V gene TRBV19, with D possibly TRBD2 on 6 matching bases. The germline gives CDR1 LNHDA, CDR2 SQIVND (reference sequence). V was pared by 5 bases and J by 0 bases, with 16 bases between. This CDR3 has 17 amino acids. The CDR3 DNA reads TGTGCCAGTAGTTTACGTGGGACTGCCGCGAACACCGGGGAGCTGTTTTTT. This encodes CASSLRGTAANTGELFF.

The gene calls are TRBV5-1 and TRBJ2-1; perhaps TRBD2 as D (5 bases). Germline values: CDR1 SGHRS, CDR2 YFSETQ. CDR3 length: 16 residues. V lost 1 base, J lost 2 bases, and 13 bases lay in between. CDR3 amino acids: CASSLYLRGAYNEQFF. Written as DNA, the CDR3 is TGCGCCAGCAGCTTGTACCTCCGGGGAGCCTACAATGAGCAGTTCTTC.

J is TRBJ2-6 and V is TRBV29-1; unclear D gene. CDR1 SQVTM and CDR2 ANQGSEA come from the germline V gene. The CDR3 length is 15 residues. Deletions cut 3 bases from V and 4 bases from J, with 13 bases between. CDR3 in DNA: TGCAGCGTTGATTTGGCCCACAAGGGGGCCAACGTCCTGACTTTC. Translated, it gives CSVDLAHKGANVLTF.

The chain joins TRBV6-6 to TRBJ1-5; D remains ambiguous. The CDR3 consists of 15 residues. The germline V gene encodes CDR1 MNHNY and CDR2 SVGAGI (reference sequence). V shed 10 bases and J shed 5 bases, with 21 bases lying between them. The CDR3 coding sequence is TGTGCCACCCGATCGTACGATCTCTATTATCAGCCCCAGCATTTT. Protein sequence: CATRSYDLYYQPQHF.

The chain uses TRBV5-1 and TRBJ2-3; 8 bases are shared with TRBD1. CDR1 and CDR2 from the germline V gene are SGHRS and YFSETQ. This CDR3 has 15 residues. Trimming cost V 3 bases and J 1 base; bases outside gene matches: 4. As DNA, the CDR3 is TGCGCCAGCAGCTCGGAGGACAGGGGCACAGATACGCAGTATTTT. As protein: CASSSEDRGTDTQYF.

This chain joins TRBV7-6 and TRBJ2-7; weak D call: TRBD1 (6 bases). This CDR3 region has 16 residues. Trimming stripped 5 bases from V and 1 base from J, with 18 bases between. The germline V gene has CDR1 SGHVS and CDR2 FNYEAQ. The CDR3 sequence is CASSPTDRTVSYEQYF. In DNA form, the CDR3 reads TGTGCCAGCAGCCCTACCGATAGGACAGTTTCCTACGAGCAGTACTTC. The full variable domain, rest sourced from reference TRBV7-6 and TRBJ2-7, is GAGVSQSPRYKVTKRGQDVALRCDPISGHVSLYWYRQALGQGPEFLTYFNYEAQQDKSGLPNDRFSAERPEGSISTLTIQRTEQRDSAMYRCASSPTDRTVSYEQYFGPGTRLTVT.

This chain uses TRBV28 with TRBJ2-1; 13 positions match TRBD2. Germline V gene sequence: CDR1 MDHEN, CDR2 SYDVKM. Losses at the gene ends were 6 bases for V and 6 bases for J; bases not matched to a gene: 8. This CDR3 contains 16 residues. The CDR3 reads CASSLRTSGRINEQFF. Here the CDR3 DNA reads TGTGCCAGCAGCCTAAGGACTAGCGGGAGAATCAATGAGCAGTTCTTC.

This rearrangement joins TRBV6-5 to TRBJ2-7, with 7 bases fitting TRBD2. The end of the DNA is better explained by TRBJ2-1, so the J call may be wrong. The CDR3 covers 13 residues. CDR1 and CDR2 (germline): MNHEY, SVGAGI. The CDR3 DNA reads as TGTGCCAGCAAAGGGAGGGATCTCAATGAGCAGTTCTTC. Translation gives CASKGRDLNEQFF.

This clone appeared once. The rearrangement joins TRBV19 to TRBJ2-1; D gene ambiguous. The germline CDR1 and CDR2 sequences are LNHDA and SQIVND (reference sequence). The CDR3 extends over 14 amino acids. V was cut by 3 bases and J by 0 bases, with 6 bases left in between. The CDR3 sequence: CASSMMSSYNEQFF. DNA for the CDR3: TGTGCCAGTAGTATGATGAGCTCCTACAATGAGCAGTTCTTC.

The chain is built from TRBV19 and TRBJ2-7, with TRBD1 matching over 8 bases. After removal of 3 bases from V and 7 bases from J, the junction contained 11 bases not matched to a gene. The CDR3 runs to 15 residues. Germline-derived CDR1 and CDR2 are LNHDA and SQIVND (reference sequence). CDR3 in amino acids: CASSIAGQANFEQYF. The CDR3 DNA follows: TGTGCCAGTAGTATTGCGGGACAGGCAAACTTTGAGCAGTACTTC. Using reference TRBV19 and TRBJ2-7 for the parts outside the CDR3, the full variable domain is DGGITQSPKYLFRKEGQNVTLSCEQNLNHDAMYWYRQDPGQGLRLIYYSQIVNDFQKGDIAEGYSVSREKKESFPLTVTSAQKNPTAFYLCASSIAGQANFEQYFGPGTRLTVT.

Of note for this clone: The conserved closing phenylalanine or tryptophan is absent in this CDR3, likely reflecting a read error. The CDR3 nucleotides are TGTGCCAGCCCCCCGACGGCGTTGGAGGGCTACACCCTC. It translates to CASPPTALEGYTL. The chain recombines TRBV2 with TRBJ1-2; D is ambiguous. Trimming left V 8 bases short and J 8 bases short, with 18 bases between. The CDR3 runs to 13 residues. The germline V gene encodes CDR1 SNHLY and CDR2 FYNNEI.

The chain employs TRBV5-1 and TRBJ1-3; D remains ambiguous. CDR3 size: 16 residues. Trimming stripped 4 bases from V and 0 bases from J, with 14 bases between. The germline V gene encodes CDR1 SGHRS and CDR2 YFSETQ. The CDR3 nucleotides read TGCGCCAGCAGCCCCTTAGAGGCTTTCTCTGGAAACACCATATATTTT. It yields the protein CASSPLEAFSGNTIYF.

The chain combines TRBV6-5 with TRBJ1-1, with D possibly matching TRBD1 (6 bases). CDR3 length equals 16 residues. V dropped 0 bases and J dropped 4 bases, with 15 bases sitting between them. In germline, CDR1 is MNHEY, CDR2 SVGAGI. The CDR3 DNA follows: TGTGCCAGCAGTTACTCGCCCTCCACAGGGTTCACTGAAGCTTTCTTT. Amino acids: CASSYSPSTGFTEAFF.

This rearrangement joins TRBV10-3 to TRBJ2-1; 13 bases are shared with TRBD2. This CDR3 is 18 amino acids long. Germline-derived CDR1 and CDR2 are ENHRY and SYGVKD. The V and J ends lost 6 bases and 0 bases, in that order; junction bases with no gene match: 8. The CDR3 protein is CAISGLAGESGSYNEQFF. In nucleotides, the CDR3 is TGTGCCATCAGCGGACTAGCGGGAGAGTCGGGCTCCTACAATGAGCAGTTCTTC.

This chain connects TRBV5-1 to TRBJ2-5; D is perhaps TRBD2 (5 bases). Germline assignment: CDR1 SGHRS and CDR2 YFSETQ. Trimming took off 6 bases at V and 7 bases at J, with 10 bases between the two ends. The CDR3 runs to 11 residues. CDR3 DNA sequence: TGCGCCAGCATCGGAGGTGGGACCCAGTACTTC. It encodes CASIGGGTQYF.

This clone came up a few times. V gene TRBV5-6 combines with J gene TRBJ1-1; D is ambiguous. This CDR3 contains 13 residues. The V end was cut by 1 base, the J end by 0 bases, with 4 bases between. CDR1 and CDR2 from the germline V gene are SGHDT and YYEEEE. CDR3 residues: CASSLNMNTEAFF. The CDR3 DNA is TGTGCCAGCAGCTTGAACATGAACACTGAAGCTTTCTTT.

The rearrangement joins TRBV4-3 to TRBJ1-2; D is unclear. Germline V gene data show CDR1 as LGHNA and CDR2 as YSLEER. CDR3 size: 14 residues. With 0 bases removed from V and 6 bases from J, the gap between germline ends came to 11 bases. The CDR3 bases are TGCGCCAGCAGCCAAGAACCGAGGGTCCATGGCTACACCTTC. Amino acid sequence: CASSQEPRVHGYTF.

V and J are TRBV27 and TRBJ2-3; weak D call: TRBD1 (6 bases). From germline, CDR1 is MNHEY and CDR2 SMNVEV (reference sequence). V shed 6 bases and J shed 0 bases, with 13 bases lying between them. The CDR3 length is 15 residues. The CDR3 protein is CASSPAGASTDTQYF. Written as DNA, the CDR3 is TGTGCCAGCAGCCCGGCAGGGGCTAGCACAGATACGCAGTATTTT.

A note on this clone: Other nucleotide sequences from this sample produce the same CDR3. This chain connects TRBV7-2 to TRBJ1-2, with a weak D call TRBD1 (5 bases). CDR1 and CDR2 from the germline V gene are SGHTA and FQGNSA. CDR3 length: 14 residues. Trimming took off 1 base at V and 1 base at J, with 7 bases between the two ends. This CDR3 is CASSLGQGNYGYTF. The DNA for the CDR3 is TGTGCCAGCAGCTTAGGGCAGGGTAACTATGGCTACACCTTC.

In nucleotides, the CDR3 is TGTGCCAGCAGTTTGCAGGGGTTGAACACTGAAGCTTTCTTT. The encoded protein is CASSLQGLNTEAFF. This chain uses TRBV28 with TRBJ1-1; tentatively, D is TRBD1 (6 bases). The ends were cut back, 3 bases at V and 0 bases at J, with 8 bases in the middle. Germline CDR1 reads MDHEN; CDR2 reads SYDVKM. The CDR3 runs 14 residues.

The CDR3 DNA follows: TGTGCCAGCAGTGTAGACAGCGTAACCTACGAGCAGTACTTC. Translation gives CASSVDSVTYEQYF. The V gene is TRBV6-1, the J gene TRBJ2-7; D might be TRBD1 (5 bases). CDR1 and CDR2 from the germline V gene are MNHNS and SASEGT. The CDR3 is 14 residues long. Trimming removed 4 bases at V and 2 bases at J, with 12 bases between.

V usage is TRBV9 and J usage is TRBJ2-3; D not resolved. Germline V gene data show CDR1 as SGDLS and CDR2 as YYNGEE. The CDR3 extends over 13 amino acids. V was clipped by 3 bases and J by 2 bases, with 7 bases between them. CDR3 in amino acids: CASSESVTDTQYF. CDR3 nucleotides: TGTGCCAGCAGCGAATCGGTCACAGATACGCAGTATTTT.

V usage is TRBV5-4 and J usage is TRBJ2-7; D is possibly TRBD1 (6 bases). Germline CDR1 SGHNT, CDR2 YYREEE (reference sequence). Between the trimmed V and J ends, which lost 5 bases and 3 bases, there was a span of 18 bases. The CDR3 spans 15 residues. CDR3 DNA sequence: TGTGCCAGCAGTTTGATACAGGGTGGAGTCTACGAGCAGTACTTC. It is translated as CASSLIQGGVYEQYF.

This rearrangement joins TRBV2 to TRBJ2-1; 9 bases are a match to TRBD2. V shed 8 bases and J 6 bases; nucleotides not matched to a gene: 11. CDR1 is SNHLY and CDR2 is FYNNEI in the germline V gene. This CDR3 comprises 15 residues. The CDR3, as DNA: TGTGCCAGCTCCCCCCGCCTAGCGGGACGCAATGAGCAGTTCTTC. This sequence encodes CASSPRLAGRNEQFF.

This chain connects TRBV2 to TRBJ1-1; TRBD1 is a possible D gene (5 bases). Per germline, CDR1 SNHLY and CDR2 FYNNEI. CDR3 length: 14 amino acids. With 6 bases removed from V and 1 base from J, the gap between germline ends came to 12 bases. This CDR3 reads CASRRDSPNTEAFF. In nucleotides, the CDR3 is TGTGCCAGCAGGAGAGACAGCCCGAACACTGAAGCTTTCTTT.

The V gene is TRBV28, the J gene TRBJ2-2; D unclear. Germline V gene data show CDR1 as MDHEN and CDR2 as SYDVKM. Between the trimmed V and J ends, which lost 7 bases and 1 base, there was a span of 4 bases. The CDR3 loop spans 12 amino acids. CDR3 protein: CASKRNTGELFF. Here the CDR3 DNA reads TGTGCCAGCAAGCGGAACACCGGGGAGCTGTTTTTT.